This is a list of T cell receptor beta chains from one sample in a study of blood T cell repertoires in COVID-19. The protocol was immunoSEQ multiplex PCR, while the TCRdb copy is restricted to in-frame clones and leaves out a portion. The table includes about 240,000 clones, approximately 85% detected once. Sequenced material: peripheral blood. Receptors originate from a woman aged 70-85 years with acute or convalescent COVID-19. Each CDR3 is given without its conserved first and last residue. A clone size is listed for some rows: how often the clone was seen (once, few, many), or a class if it is expanded.

J gene | V gene | clone size | CDR3 protein
TRBJ1-2 | TRBV19 | . | ASSRDRGGVSYGYT
TRBJ2-2 | TRBV24-1 | . | ATSDPGQGITGELF
TRBJ2-5 | TRBV7-9 | . | ASSGGTPQETQY
TRBJ1-5 | TRBV19 | . | ASSIQGASGNQPQH
TRBJ1-5 | TRBV5-4 | . | ASSDRGGQPQH
TRBJ1-1 | TRBV11-3 | few | ASSTPGNTEAF
TRBJ1-4 | TRBV2 | few | ASRWDRGVEKLF
TRBJ1-2 | TRBV7-2 | . | ASSYQRGQGNYGYT
TRBJ1-1 | TRBV19 | . | ASSPGTGGFYTEAF
TRBJ1-1 | TRBV9 | . | ASSQTLSGAYTEAF
TRBJ1-6 | TRBV7-2 | . | ASSSGTVKVPLH
TRBJ1-2 | TRBV25-1 | . | ASSRTGDGYT
TRBJ1-5 | TRBV7-2 | . | ASSSWRGGQPQH
TRBJ2-7 | TRBV12-3/TRBV12-4 | . | ASSLDSSYEQY
TRBJ1-5 | TRBV15 | . | ATSRSYQPQH
TRBJ1-1 | TRBV25-1 | . | ASRSGPLAF
TRBJ2-7 | TRBV5-4 | . | ASSPEGGQYYEQY
TRBJ2-2 | TRBV7-2 | . | ASSSLAGDYTGELF
TRBJ2-2 | TRBV7-2 | . | ASSSGLAIGELF
TRBJ1-1 | TRBV20-1 | . | SAQTSRAF
TRBJ2-1 | TRBV5-1 | . | ASRVDNHEQF
TRBJ2-1 | TRBV12-3/TRBV12-4 | few | ASNKQGFDEQF
TRBJ2-3 | TRBV6-2/TRBV6-3 | . | ASSPFGGGVGDTQY
TRBJ1-1 | TRBV3-1/TRBV3-2 | . | ASSQPTGLTF
TRBJ1-2 | TRBV6-2/TRBV6-3 | . | ASSWLTNYGYT
TRBJ2-4 | TRBV7-2 | . | ASSLWDNQLAKNIQY